These T cell receptor beta chains were read from a single sample in a study of cytomegalovirus exposure and HLA in healthy donors. Assay used: immunoSEQ multiplex PCR; TCRdb lists only in-frame clones, some missing. The sample yields about 130,000 clones, 75% to 90% seen once. The specimen was PBMCs. The receptors derive from a woman aged 18-29 years in good health and CMV-seropositive. Both conserved end residues are part of each CDR3. D genes are given only for firm matches. Expanded clones are given a class, and other clones once, few, many or no size at all.

TRBV6-4	TRBJ1-6	once	TRBD1	TGTGCCAGCCTCGGACAGGGAGATTCACCCCTCCACTTT	CASLGQGDSPLHF
TRBV15	TRBJ2-7	.	.	TGTGCCACCAGCAGCGAGAGGACATACGAGCAGTACTTC	CATSSERTYEQYF
TRBV2	TRBJ2-3	.	TRBD2	TGTGCCAGCACCAGCGGGGGGCGATTTAGTACAGATACGCAGTATTTT	CASTSGGRFSTDTQYF
TRBV21-1	TRBJ1-1	.	.	TGTGCCAGCAGTCCCAGGGGGCTGGCTGAAGCTTTCTTT	CASSPRGLAEAFF
TRBV7-6	TRBJ1-2	.	TRBD1	TGTGCCAGCAGCCCTCTAGGACAGGGGGCGCGTGGCTACACCTTC	CASSPLGQGARGYTF
TRBV7-8	TRBJ2-7	.	.	TGTGCCAGCAGCTTGAGGGCCCAGCCCTGGAACGAGCAGTACTTC	CASSLRAQPWNEQYF
TRBV28	TRBJ1-1	.	TRBD1	TGTGCCAGCAGTGAGCATCAGGGGGCAGGGACTGAAGCTTTCTTT	CASSEHQGAGTEAFF
TRBV9	TRBJ2-7	.	TRBD1	TGTGCCAGCAGCGAGTCCGGGACAGGGATTTACGAGCAGTACTTC	CASSESGTGIYEQYF
TRBV10-3	TRBJ2-3	.	.	TGTGCCAGTGGACTGACCATCACAGATACGCAGTATTTT	CASGLTITDTQYF
TRBV28	TRBJ1-5	.	.	TGTGCCAGCAGTTTCGGCAGGGGAAGCAATCAGCCCCAGCATTTT	CASSFGRGSNQPQHF
TRBV5-4	TRBJ2-2	.	TRBD2	TGTGCCAGCAGCTTCCCGGTACTAGCGGGGACCCTAACCGGGGAGCTGTTTTTT	CASSFPVLAGTLTGELFF
TRBV29-1	TRBJ1-5	.	TRBD1	TGCAGCGTTCTGACAGGGGGCGCGGGTCAGCCCCAGCATTTT	CSVLTGGAGQPQHF
TRBV7-6	TRBJ2-7	.	TRBD1	TGTGCCAGCAGCCCAAGACAGGGTCCTTCCTCCTACGAGCAGTACTTC	CASSPRQGPSSYEQYF
TRBV5-1	TRBJ1-1	.	TRBD1	TGCGCCAGCAGCGAGGGGACAGGGGTGAACACTGAAGCTTTCTTT	CASSEGTGVNTEAFF
TRBV5-1	TRBJ2-1	.	.	TGCGCCAGCAGCTTCCCGGGGGTATACAATGAGCAGTTCTTC	CASSFPGVYNEQFF
TRBV7-8	TRBJ2-1	.	TRBD2	TGTGCCAGCAGCTTAGCCCGACTAGCGGGGGGGGACTACAATGAGCAGTTCTTC	CASSLARLAGGDYNEQFF
TRBV6-1	TRBJ2-1	.	.	TGTGCGCTGTGGGGGGAGGACGCCTACAATGAGCAGTTCTTC	CALWGEDAYNEQFF
TRBV7-2	TRBJ2-1	.	TRBD2	TGTGCCAGCAGCTTGGGACTAGCGGGGCGGAATGAGCAGTTCTTC	CASSLGLAGRNEQFF
TRBV28	TRBJ2-2	.	.	TGTGCCAGCAACAGAAATTTCCCTAGCGACACCGGGGAGCTGTTTTTT	CASNRNFPSDTGELFF
TRBV2	TRBJ1-1	.	TRBD1	TGTGCCAGCAACGAAGGGTCACGACAGGGGAGCCCGGGGGCTTTCTTT	CASNEGSRQGSPGAFF
TRBV28	TRBJ1-4	.	.	TGTGCCAGCAGTTCCCTAACTAATGAAAAACTGTTTTTT	CASSSLTNEKLFF
TRBV5-1	TRBJ2-3	.	TRBD2	TGCGCCAGCAGCCTGACTAGCGGGGGGCTGGGCACAGATACGCAGTATTTT	CASSLTSGGLGTDTQYF
TRBV18	TRBJ1-4	once	.	TGTGCCAGCTCACCGACCCAAGGGAGTGAAAAACTGTTTTTT	CASSPTQGSEKLFF
TRBV5-6	TRBJ2-3	.	TRBD1	TGTGCCAGCACTTCTACCTGGGACAGTTACACAGATACGCAGTATTTT	CASTSTWDSYTDTQYF
TRBV2	TRBJ1-5	.	TRBD1	TGTGCCAGCAGCGCAACAGGGGCAACCCAGCCCCAGCATTTT	CASSATGATQPQHF
TRBV4-1	TRBJ1-5	few	.	TGCGCCAGCAGCCTGGGGGGGATGAGCAATCAGCCCCAGCATTTT	CASSLGGMSNQPQHF
TRBV15	TRBJ1-2	.	.	TGTGCCACCAGCAGAGATTGGCGGGGCTACACCTTC	CATSRDWRGYTF
TRBV19	TRBJ1-5	.	.	TGTGCCAGTAGTGATTCCGGGACACGGTATCAGCCCCAGCATTTT	CASSDSGTRYQPQHF
TRBV7-2	TRBJ1-1	.	.	TGTGCCAGCAGCACCCGACAGCAGAACACTGAAGCTTTCTTT	CASSTRQQNTEAFF
TRBV9	TRBJ2-3	once	TRBD1	TGTGCCAGCACCCCATTGACAGGGAAGGAAGATACGCAGTATTTT	CASTPLTGKEDTQYF
TRBV9	TRBJ2-3	.	.	TGTGCCAGCAGCCTCTCGGGGGGCCAAGGAGATACGCAGTATTTT	CASSLSGGQGDTQYF
TRBV29-1	TRBJ2-4	.	TRBD1	TGCAGCGTTGAATTCCGGGACAGGGCGCAAAACATTCAGTACTTC	CSVEFRDRAQNIQYF
TRBV19	TRBJ1-2	.	TRBD1	TGTGCCAGTACGGGAACAGGGGGGACCTATGGCTACACCTTC	CASTGTGGTYGYTF
TRBV5-1	TRBJ1-1	.	TRBD1	TGCGCCAGCAGCTCCATCCCGGGACAGGGGACTGAAGCTTTCTTT	CASSSIPGQGTEAFF
TRBV27	TRBJ1-5	.	.	TGTGCCAGCAGATTATACGCGGGCCATCAGCCCCAGCATTTT	CASRLYAGHQPQHF
TRBV18	TRBJ2-1	.	.	TGTGCCAGCTCACCACGCGCAGGTGGCTCCTACAATGAGCAGTTCTTC	CASSPRAGGSYNEQFF
TRBV7-8	TRBJ2-3	.	.	TGTGCCAGCAGCTTAGGACAGGATCCGGATACGCAGTATTTT	CASSLGQDPDTQYF
TRBV27	TRBJ2-7	once	.	TGTGCCAGCAGTTCGCCGACAGGAAAGTCGCGCGAGCAGTACTTC	CASSSPTGKSREQYF
TRBV6-6	TRBJ1-3	.	.	TGTGCCAGCAGCCAACCGGACACGCGCTCTGGAAACACCATATATTTT	CASSQPDTRSGNTIYF
TRBV27	TRBJ1-6	.	.	TGTGCCAGCAGTTTAGCCCCCGACAGGAATTCACCCCTCCACTTT	CASSLAPDRNSPLHF
TRBV9	TRBJ2-7	.	.	TGTGCCAGCAATGGGCAAGGGGGTAGTTACGAGCAGTACTTC	CASNGQGGSYEQYF
TRBV2	TRBJ2-1	.	.	TGTGCCAGCAGTGATGCAGGGGGAGGTGAGCAGTTCTTC	CASSDAGGGEQFF
TRBV27	TRBJ2-7	.	.	TGTGCCAGCAGTTCTCCATCCCAAACAGGGCGCGAGCAGTACTTC	CASSSPSQTGREQYF
TRBV6-6	TRBJ1-1	once	.	TGTGCCAGCAGTCCGGTGCGGGGGGCCGGAACTGAAGCTTTCTTT	CASSPVRGAGTEAFF
TRBV9	TRBJ2-1	.	TRBD2	TGTGCCAGCAGCGTAACCGGGGGGGCCTACAATGAGCAGTTCTTC	CASSVTGGAYNEQFF
TRBV6-5	TRBJ2-2	.	TRBD1	TGTGCCAGCAGTATCACAGGGGGCGACACCGGGGAGCTGTTTTTT	CASSITGGDTGELFF
TRBV2	TRBJ1-1	.	TRBD1	TGTGCCAGCGATAAAACAGGGGGAGAAAAGTACGATTTCTTT	CASDKTGGEKYDFF
TRBV4-1	TRBJ1-2	.	TRBD1	TGCGCCAGCAGCCAGCCCCGGGACAGGGGGCTCTATGGCTACACCTTC	CASSQPRDRGLYGYTF
TRBV2	TRBJ1-1	.	.	TGTGCCAGCAGCGCTATACCGCCCGGACAGCGGAAAAGGGGTGAAGCTTTCTTT	CASSAIPPGQRKRGEAFF
TRBV5-4	TRBJ2-7	.	.	TGTGCCAGCAGCAAGACAGGCTCCTACGAGCAGTACTTC	CASSKTGSYEQYF
TRBV5-6	TRBJ2-7	.	.	TGTGCCAGCAGCTTGGGCATTAGTGCCGAGCAGTACTTC	CASSLGISAEQYF
TRBV10-3	TRBJ2-5	.	.	TGTGCCATCAGTGGAGAGAGGGAGACCCAGTACTTC	CAISGERETQYF
TRBV30	TRBJ2-7	.	.	TGTGCCTGGAGTGTAGGCTCAGGGTCACACGAGCAGTACTTC	CAWSVGSGSHEQYF